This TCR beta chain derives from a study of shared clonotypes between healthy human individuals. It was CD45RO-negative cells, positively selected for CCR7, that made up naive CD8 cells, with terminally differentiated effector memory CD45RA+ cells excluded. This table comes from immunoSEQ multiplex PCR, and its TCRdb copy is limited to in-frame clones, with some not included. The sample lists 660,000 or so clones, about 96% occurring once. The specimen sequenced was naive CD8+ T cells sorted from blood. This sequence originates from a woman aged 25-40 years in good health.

The CDR3 nucleotides read TGTGCCAGCAGCTATACAGTGAATGAGCAGTTCTTC. Translated: CASSYTVNEQFF. The chain combines TRBV13 with TRBJ2-1, with unresolved D. V shed 4 bases and J shed 7 bases, with 8 bases lying between them. Germline V gene lookup returns CDR1 PRHDT and CDR2 FYEKMQ (reference sequence). The CDR3 sequence is 12 residues long.